The T cell receptor beta chain under discussion was sequenced for a study of graft-versus-host responses after intestinal transplantation. Background on the study: Among the recipients, all got anti-thymocyte globulin induction and then tacrolimus and steroids for 3 to 4 years. Study-level points and caveats: Early declines in HvG clones that occurred post-transplant were associated with peak circulating GvH clone levels. There were GvH clones found in recipient marrow, and some of them appeared first in ileum or blood. High graft-versus-host to host-versus-graft clonal ratios were found in allografts of patients who had graft-donor T cell macrochimerism.

Remarks on this clone: Its antigen is not known.

The CDR3 spans 16 residues. Germline V CDR1 and CDR2: PRHDT, FYEKMQ (reference sequence). Trimming shortened V by 2 bases and J by 0 bases, and 12 bases separated the two germline ends. Repertoires were generated with immunoSEQ multiplex PCR, while TCRdb's copy carries only in-frame clones and drops some. The table lists roughly 53,000 clones, roughly 89% of them singletons. The V call is TRBV13, the J call TRBJ2-3; unclear D gene. Sample: PBMCs, taken 650 to 690 days after intestinal transplant. This TCR derives from a human patient who received an intestinal transplant, so some T cells may come from the graft donor. CDR3 in amino acids: CASSLMAPGSTDTQYF. DNA for the CDR3: TGTGCCAGCAGCTTAATGGCACCCGGCAGCACAGATACGCAGTATTTT.